This entry describes one T cell receptor (beta chain). Its antigen is unknown. The study ran its PCR with 60 Vbeta and 13 Jbeta primers. Method: immunoSEQ multiplex PCR; TCRdb's copy keeps in-frame clones and lacks some. The table shows 130,000 to 150,000 clones, with about 72% occurring only once. The germline V and J ends were trimmed by 5 bases and 1 base, with 15 bases remaining between them. Germline-derived CDR1 and CDR2 are MNHEY and SMNVEV (reference sequence). The CDR3 has 15 residues. This sample is drawn from a study of cytomegalovirus exposure and HLA in healthy donors. Findings of the study overall: Being productive about 87% or about 30% of the time was typical of most TCR beta V segments in an earlier analysis.

The clonotype originates from a middle-aged man in good health and CMV-seronegative. What was sequenced was PBMCs. The chain uses TRBV27 and TRBJ2-7; tentatively, D is TRBD2 (6 bases). CDR3 loop: CASSPSGGPSYEQYF. CDR3 nucleotides: TGTGCCAGCAGTCCCTCCGGGGGACCTTCCTACGAGCAGTACTTC.